The rows below give T cell receptor beta chains drawn from one sample of a study of Ad26.COV2.S vaccination and SARS-CoV-2 variants. TCRdb keeps only in-frame clones here, not all; method: immunoSEQ multiplex PCR. Of about 350,000 clones in the sample, approximately 86% were seen once. The source was peripheral blood, collected in a trial of Ad26.COV2.S vaccine versus placebo. All receptors come from a person between 18 and 59 years old who received the Ad26.COV2.S COVID-19 vaccine or a placebo. Each CDR3 is given with its conserved first and last residue. Each record gives: CDR3 protein, CDR3 DNA, D gene, V gene, J gene, clone size. A D gene is named only where the DNA matches it firmly. Expanded clones are given a class, and other clones once, few, many or no size at all.

CDR3 protein: CASSLGSELEQYF
CDR3 DNA: TGTGCCAGCAGCTTAGGATCGGAGCTCGAGCAGTACTTC
D gene: -
V gene: TRBV11-2
J gene: TRBJ2-7
clone size: -

CDR3 protein: CASRPTGSSGYTF
CDR3 DNA: TGTGCCAGCAGACCGACAGGGTCATCTGGCTACACCTTC
D gene: TRBD1
V gene: TRBV6-6
J gene: TRBJ1-2
clone size: -

CDR3 protein: CASSLAGTGELFF
CDR3 DNA: TGTGCCAGCAGCTTAGCCGGGACCGGGGAGCTGTTTTTT
D gene: -
V gene: TRBV13
J gene: TRBJ2-2
clone size: once

CDR3 protein: CASSQDYDSGGGEQYF
CDR3 DNA: TGTGCCAGCAGCCAAGATTACGATAGCGGGGGAGGTGAGCAGTACTTC
D gene: TRBD2
V gene: TRBV4-2
J gene: TRBJ2-7
clone size: -

CDR3 protein: CASSRLVSETQYF
CDR3 DNA: TGTGCCAGCAGCCGACTAGTTTCGGAGACCCAGTACTTC
D gene: -
V gene: TRBV7-2
J gene: TRBJ2-5
clone size: -

CDR3 protein: CASSLAGGRTSGKKSYNEQFF
CDR3 DNA: TGCGCCAGCAGCTTGGCGGGGGGAAGGACTAGCGGGAAGAAATCCTACAATGAGCAGTTCTTC
D gene: TRBD2
V gene: TRBV5-1
J gene: TRBJ2-1
clone size: -

CDR3 protein: CAWSVHGEEAFF
CDR3 DNA: TGTGCCTGGAGTGTACACGGGGAGGAAGCTTTCTTT
D gene: -
V gene: TRBV30
J gene: TRBJ1-1
clone size: -

CDR3 protein: CASSQGAGRRGNTIYF
CDR3 DNA: TGCGCCAGCAGCCAAGGTGCCGGACGCCGTGGAAACACCATATATTTT
D gene: -
V gene: TRBV4-1
J gene: TRBJ1-3
clone size: -

CDR3 protein: CASSTGQGYPYGYTF
CDR3 DNA: TGTGCCAGCAGCACCGGACAGGGGTACCCATATGGCTACACCTTC
D gene: TRBD1
V gene: TRBV9
J gene: TRBJ1-2
clone size: once

CDR3 protein: CATQEGRGPYEQYF
CDR3 DNA: TGTGCCACCCAGGAGGGCAGGGGTCCCTACGAGCAGTACTTC
D gene: -
V gene: TRBV19
J gene: TRBJ2-7
clone size: -

CDR3 protein: CATSDPTGAEAFF
CDR3 DNA: TGTGCCACCAGTGACCCCACAGGGGCTGAAGCTTTCTTT
D gene: TRBD1
V gene: TRBV24-1
J gene: TRBJ1-1
clone size: -

CDR3 protein: CASSLGRGGGYEQYF
CDR3 DNA: TGTGCCAGCAGCTTGGGGCGAGGGGGCGGCTACGAGCAGTACTTC
D gene: TRBD1
V gene: TRBV13
J gene: TRBJ2-7
clone size: -

CDR3 protein: CASSQVNSRGYTF
CDR3 DNA: TGTGCCAGCAGCCAAGTAAACAGCAGAGGCTACACCTTC
D gene: -
V gene: TRBV14
J gene: TRBJ1-2
clone size: -

CDR3 protein: CASPPGTGSGYEQYF
CDR3 DNA: TGCGCCAGCCCCCCCGGGACAGGATCCGGCTACGAGCAGTACTTC
D gene: TRBD1
V gene: TRBV10-1
J gene: TRBJ2-7
clone size: once

CDR3 protein: CASSPGTDTQYF
CDR3 DNA: TGTGCCAGCAGTCCAGGGACAGATACGCAGTATTTT
D gene: -
V gene: TRBV12-3/TRBV12-4
J gene: TRBJ2-3
clone size: -

CDR3 protein: CAISSGLAGTDTQYF
CDR3 DNA: TGTGCCATCAGTTCGGGACTAGCAGGCACAGATACGCAGTATTTT
D gene: TRBD2
V gene: TRBV10-3
J gene: TRBJ2-3
clone size: -

CDR3 protein: CASSLAGQVGEKLFF
CDR3 DNA: TGTGCCAGCAGCTTAGCGGGACAGGTGGGCGAAAAACTGTTTTTT
D gene: TRBD1
V gene: TRBV7-2
J gene: TRBJ1-4
clone size: -

CDR3 protein: CASSGDFNQPQHF
CDR3 DNA: TGTGCCAGCTCAGGAGACTTCAATCAGCCCCAGCATTTT
D gene: -
V gene: TRBV18
J gene: TRBJ1-5
clone size: few

CDR3 protein: CASSSGTKMTGELFF
CDR3 DNA: TGTGCCAGCAGCTCCGGGACTAAAATGACCGGGGAGCTGTTTTTT
D gene: TRBD2
V gene: TRBV13
J gene: TRBJ2-2
clone size: -

CDR3 protein: CASSKGQGPETQYF
CDR3 DNA: TGTGCCAGTAGTAAGGGACAGGGGCCCGAGACCCAGTACTTC
D gene: TRBD1
V gene: TRBV19
J gene: TRBJ2-5
clone size: -

CDR3 protein: CASSAYQETQYF
CDR3 DNA: TGTGCCAGCAGCGCCTACCAAGAGACCCAGTACTTC
D gene: -
V gene: TRBV9
J gene: TRBJ2-5
clone size: -

CDR3 protein: CASSLESALNSPLHF
CDR3 DNA: TGTGCCAGCAGCTTAGAGAGCGCTTTGAATTCACCCCTCCACTTT
D gene: -
V gene: TRBV7-2
J gene: TRBJ1-6
clone size: once

CDR3 protein: CASSVAGVAQETQYF
CDR3 DNA: TGTGCCAGCAGCGTAGCAGGTGTCGCCCAAGAGACCCAGTACTTC
D gene: -
V gene: TRBV9
J gene: TRBJ2-5
clone size: -

CDR3 protein: CASSLAREGNTIYF
CDR3 DNA: TGTGCCAGCAGTCTAGCAAGGGAAGGAAACACCATATATTTT
D gene: -
V gene: TRBV27
J gene: TRBJ1-3
clone size: -

CDR3 protein: CASSFVQGGESPLHF
CDR3 DNA: TGTGCCAGCAGCTTCGTACAGGGGGGAGAGTCACCCCTCCACTTT
D gene: TRBD1
V gene: TRBV7-2
J gene: TRBJ1-6
clone size: -

CDR3 protein: CASSPDRKGEQYF
CDR3 DNA: TGCGCCAGCAGCCCGGACAGGAAGGGCGAGCAGTACTTC
D gene: TRBD1
V gene: TRBV4-1
J gene: TRBJ2-7
clone size: -

CDR3 protein: CASSVGASGRVYNEQFF
CDR3 DNA: TGTGCCAGCAGCGTAGGGGCTAGCGGGAGGGTATACAATGAGCAGTTCTTC
D gene: TRBD2
V gene: TRBV9
J gene: TRBJ2-1
clone size: -

CDR3 protein: CASSLSAGFGYTF
CDR3 DNA: TGTGCCAGCAGTTTATCTGCAGGCTTTGGCTACACCTTC
D gene: -
V gene: TRBV27
J gene: TRBJ1-2
clone size: -

CDR3 protein: CASSQPLAGVSYNEQFF
CDR3 DNA: TGCGCCAGCAGCCAACCCTTAGCGGGGGTTTCCTACAATGAGCAGTTCTTC
D gene: TRBD2
V gene: TRBV4-1
J gene: TRBJ2-1
clone size: -

CDR3 protein: CSVTGYWPEAFF
CDR3 DNA: TGCAGCGTTACAGGGTACTGGCCTGAAGCTTTCTTT
D gene: -
V gene: TRBV29-1
J gene: TRBJ1-1
clone size: -

CDR3 protein: CASSSTGLQNTEAFF
CDR3 DNA: TGTGCCAGCAGCTCAACGGGACTCCAGAACACTGAAGCTTTCTTT
D gene: -
V gene: TRBV7-9
J gene: TRBJ1-1
clone size: -

CDR3 protein: CASSQAYNEQFF
CDR3 DNA: TGTGCCAGCAGCCAAGCATACAATGAGCAGTTCTTC
D gene: -
V gene: TRBV4-2
J gene: TRBJ2-1
clone size: -

CDR3 protein: CASSYLRDSYEQYF
CDR3 DNA: TGTGCCAGCAGTTACCTCCGGGACAGCTACGAGCAGTACTTC
D gene: TRBD1
V gene: TRBV6-2/TRBV6-3
J gene: TRBJ2-7
clone size: -

CDR3 protein: CASSVDRARNEQFF
CDR3 DNA: TGTGCCAGCAGCGTAGACAGGGCGAGGAATGAGCAGTTCTTC
D gene: -
V gene: TRBV9
J gene: TRBJ2-1
clone size: few

CDR3 protein: CASSSGQSTQYF
CDR3 DNA: TGTGCCAGCAGTTCCGGACAGTCTACGCAGTATTTT
D gene: -
V gene: TRBV28
J gene: TRBJ2-3
clone size: -

CDR3 protein: CASSQGPSGGRGRGTQYF
CDR3 DNA: TGCGCCAGCAGCCAAGGCCCTAGCGGCGGGAGGGGCCGGGGGACCCAGTACTTC
D gene: TRBD2
V gene: TRBV4-3
J gene: TRBJ2-5
clone size: once

CDR3 protein: CASSPAGLTYEQYF
CDR3 DNA: TGCGCCAGCAGCCCAGCGGGGCTAACGTACGAGCAGTACTTC
D gene: TRBD2
V gene: TRBV4-1
J gene: TRBJ2-7
clone size: -

CDR3 protein: CASSLGGDLNIQYF
CDR3 DNA: TGTGCCAGCAGTTTGGGAGGGGACTTAAACATTCAGTACTTC
D gene: TRBD2
V gene: TRBV28
J gene: TRBJ2-4
clone size: -

CDR3 protein: CAWRATGRAQYF
CDR3 DNA: TGTGCCTGGAGGGCCACAGGGAGGGCGCAGTATTTT
D gene: -
V gene: TRBV30
J gene: TRBJ2-3
clone size: once

CDR3 protein: CASSTQQGATVFYGYTF
CDR3 DNA: TGTGCCAGCAGTACCCAACAGGGGGCTACCGTGTTCTATGGCTACACCTTC
D gene: TRBD1
V gene: TRBV5-4
J gene: TRBJ1-2
clone size: -

CDR3 protein: CATSRDRHYGYTF
CDR3 DNA: TGTGCCACCAGCAGAGATAGGCACTATGGCTACACCTTC
D gene: -
V gene: TRBV15
J gene: TRBJ1-2
clone size: -

CDR3 protein: CASSLSSYEQYF
CDR3 DNA: TGTGCCAGCAGTCTAAGCTCCTACGAGCAGTACTTC
D gene: -
V gene: TRBV28
J gene: TRBJ2-7
clone size: -